This TCR beta chain was captured by sequencing in a study of T cell responses to AZD1222 COVID-19 vaccine. Here immunoSEQ multiplex PCR was the method, and the copy in TCRdb shows in-frame clones only, minus some. The top ten hold about 4.3% of the sample, which has 95,000 to 150,000 clones, around 92% seen once. After removal of 11 bases from V and 8 bases from J, the junction contained 12 bases not matched to a gene. CDR3 length: 14 residues. Germline assignment: CDR1 MNHEY and CDR2 SVGAGI. This sequence originates from an adult in good health. Sequenced here: peripheral blood, sampled on day 0 of AZD1222 vaccination. The J gene is TRBJ1-4, the V gene TRBV6-5; 9 nucleotides line up with TRBD1. The CDR3 DNA sequence: TGTGCCTCCTACCCGGGACAGGGTCCCGAAAAACTGTTTTTT. Translating gives CASYPGQGPEKLFF.